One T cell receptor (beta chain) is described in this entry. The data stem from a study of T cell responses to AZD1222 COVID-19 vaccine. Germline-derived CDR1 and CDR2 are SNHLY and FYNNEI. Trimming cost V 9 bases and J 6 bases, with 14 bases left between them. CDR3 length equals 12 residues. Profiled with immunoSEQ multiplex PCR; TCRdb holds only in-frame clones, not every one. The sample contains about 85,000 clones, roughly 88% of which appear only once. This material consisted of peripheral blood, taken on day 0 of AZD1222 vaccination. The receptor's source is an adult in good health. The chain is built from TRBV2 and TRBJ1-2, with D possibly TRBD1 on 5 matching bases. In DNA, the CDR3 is TGTGCCAGGGGGGGGACGCGAAATGGCTACACCTTC. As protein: CARGGTRNGYTF.